This TCR beta chain was obtained from a study of T-cell reconstitution after alpha-beta-depleted transplantation in children. This CDR3 contains 15 residues. The V end was cut by 6 bases, the J end by 0 bases, with 15 bases between. Germline V CDR1 and CDR2: DFQATT, SNEGSKA (reference sequence). To note about this clonotype: Its antigen is currently unknown.

General observations from the study: Diversity and T-cell counts at one year after transplant derived mostly from new T cells.

As it was prepared, the TCRbeta library received unique molecular identifiers. TCRdb processed the PCR reads anew with MiXCR; each CDR3 protein has one entry. The sample yields tens of thousands of distinct CDR3 sequences, around 16% seen once. The chain couples TRBV20-1 to TRBJ1-5; D not certain. This clonotype was obtained from a male patient aged 2-10 years who had a stem cell transplant for acute lymphoblastic leukemia, so the T cells may come from the graft donor. The specimen comprised PBMCs, mostly from graft donor cells, sampled 180 days after TCRalphabeta/CD19-depleted stem cell transplant. CDR3 region: CSANAGSYSNQPQHF. In nucleotides, the CDR3 is TGCAGTGCAAACGCGGGATCTTATAGCAATCAGCCCCAGCATTTT.